The 27 T cell receptor beta chains in this list originate from one sample, sequenced in a study of cytomegalovirus exposure and HLA in healthy donors. The primer mix had 60 Vbeta and 13 Jbeta primers. Assay used: immunoSEQ multiplex PCR; TCRdb lists only in-frame clones, some missing. The table records tens of thousands of clones, approximately 72% of them present only once. Sequences were obtained from PBMCs. The receptor source for this set is a woman between 25 and 40 years old in good health and CMV-seronegative.

The V gene is TRBV29-1, the J gene TRBJ2-3, with 9 bases lining up with TRBD1. Germline-derived CDR1 and CDR2 are SQVTM and ANQGSEA. The length of the CDR3 is 14 residues. J gave up 2 bases and V 6 bases, and 6 bases lay outside the gene matches. CDR3: CSVTRTGATDTQYF. The CDR3 DNA reads TGCAGCGTCACCCGGACAGGGGCCACAGATACGCAGTATTTT.

In its sample, this clone was seen a few times. This chain uses TRBV5-1 with TRBJ1-2; 10 bases map to TRBD1. This CDR3 comprises 17 residues. The junction had 10 bases not matched to a gene; V was cut back by 0 bases and J by 5 bases. The germline V gene has CDR1 SGHRS and CDR2 YFSETQ. CDR3 region: CASSLDAGPGQGYGYTF. CDR3 DNA sequence: TGCGCCAGCAGCTTGGACGCCGGCCCGGGACAGGGGTATGGCTACACCTTC. The variable domain in full, with the rest retrieved from reference TRBV5-1 and TRBJ1-2, is KAGVTQTPRYLIKTRGQQVTLSCSPISGHRSVSWYQQTPGQGLQFLFEYFSETQRNKGNFPGRFSGRQFSNSRSEMNVSTLELGDSALYLCASSLDAGPGQGYGYTFGSGTRLTVV.

This chain uses TRBV2 with TRBJ2-1; 8 bases are shared with TRBD1. Germline assignment: CDR1 SNHLY and CDR2 FYNNEI. V was clipped by 6 bases and J by 9 bases; unmatched bases: 13. The CDR3 contains 15 residues. In DNA, the CDR3 is TGTGCCAGCAGGACCCGAGGACAGGGTTTCTCTGAGCAGTTCTTC. Its translation is CASRTRGQGFSEQFF.

This clone showed up just a few times. This chain connects TRBV27 to TRBJ1-2; D is unresolved. The germline V gene has CDR1 MNHEY and CDR2 SMNVEV (reference sequence). Trimming removed 3 bases at V and 8 bases at J, with 10 bases between. The CDR3 length is 12 residues. This chain's CDR3 is CASSLGFPGYTF. DNA for the CDR3: TGTGCCAGCAGTTTGGGCTTTCCGGGCTACACCTTC.

CDR3 sequence (DNA): TGTGCCAGCAGTCCCCCCCCTGCGGGCTACGAGCAGTACTTC. Its protein is CASSPPPAGYEQYF. The V call is TRBV6-4, the J call TRBJ2-7; maybe TRBD2 (5 bases). The CDR3 runs to 14 residues. The germline gives CDR1 MRHNA, CDR2 SNTAGT. The ends were cut back, 5 bases at V and 3 bases at J, with 14 bases in the middle.

This chain uses TRBV6-1 with TRBJ2-7, with 7 bases identical to TRBD1. V lost 6 bases and J lost 4; bases outside the gene matches: 6. Germline-derived CDR1 and CDR2 are MNHNS and SASEGT. This CDR3 region has 13 residues. In nucleotides, the CDR3 is TGTGCCAGCAGACCGGGACAGACTTACGAGCAGTACTTC. Its protein product is CASRPGQTYEQYF.

The sample holds a few counts of this clone. V gene TRBV5-1 combines with J gene TRBJ1-3; unclear D gene. Germline lookup yields CDR1 SGHRS and CDR2 YFSETQ. V dropped 1 base and J dropped 0 bases, with 5 bases sitting between them. The CDR3 extends over 14 amino acids. CDR3 residues: CASSLYSSGNTIYF. The DNA of the CDR3 is TGCGCCAGCAGCTTGTACAGCTCTGGAAACACCATATATTTT.

The V gene is TRBV13, the J gene TRBJ2-5; possibly TRBD2 for D (6 bases). V dropped 5 bases and J dropped 2 bases, with 18 bases sitting between them. The CDR3 consists of 16 residues. The V gene's germline CDR1 is PRHDT and CDR2 FYEKMQ (reference sequence). The CDR3 loop reads CASSHQSARGQETQYF. The CDR3 DNA reads TGTGCCAGCAGCCACCAGTCCGCTCGGGGGCAAGAGACCCAGTACTTC.

The V and J genes are TRBV10-1 and TRBJ1-2; 8 bases fit TRBD1. V lost 7 bases, J lost 6 bases, and 10 bases stayed unmatched. Germline values: CDR1 WNHNN, CDR2 SYGVQD (reference sequence). This CDR3 is 14 amino acids long. The CDR3 bases are TGCGCCAGCATTACCCGCAGGGGGCGAGATGGCTACACCTTC. As protein: CASITRRGRDGYTF.

There are a few counts of this clone. The rearrangement links TRBV5-1 to TRBJ1-2, with D possibly TRBD1 on 6 matching bases. The germline V gene has CDR1 SGHRS and CDR2 YFSETQ. This CDR3 comprises 13 residues. The V end lost 0 bases, the J end lost 8 bases, and 11 bases lay between the germline ends. The CDR3 loop reads CASSLDTQGGYTF. The DNA for the CDR3 is TGCGCCAGCAGCTTGGACACGCAGGGGGGCTACACCTTC.

The rearrangement uses TRBV7-6 and TRBJ2-2, with D maybe TRBD1 (5 bases). Germline V lookup: CDR1 SGHVS, CDR2 FNYEAQ. The CDR3 spans 16 residues. The V gene lost 5 bases and the J gene lost 3 bases, with 16 bases spanning the gap. CDR3 bases: TGTGCCAGCAGCCCCAGGGTGTTCCCCGACACCGGGGAGCTGTTTTTT. It encodes CASSPRVFPDTGELFF. The full variable domain, rest sourced from reference TRBV7-6 and TRBJ2-2, is GAGVSQSPRYKVTKRGQDVALRCDPISGHVSLYWYRQALGQGPEFLTYFNYEAQQDKSGLPNDRFSAERPEGSISTLTIQRTEQRDSAMYRCASSPRVFPDTGELFFGEGSRLTVL.

Written as DNA, the CDR3 is TGTGCCTGGAGTGACAACAGGCGCGGGGAGTACTTC. Translating gives CAWSDNRRGEYF. The chain employs TRBV30 and TRBJ2-7, with a tentative D call TRBD2 (6 bases). The CDR3 length is 12 residues. The ends were cut back, 1 base at V and 11 bases at J, with 15 bases in the middle. Germline CDR1 reads GTSNPN; CDR2 reads SVGIG (reference sequence). The full variable domain, rest sourced from reference TRBV30 and TRBJ2-7, is SQTIHQWPATLVQPVGSPLSLECTVEGTSNPNLYWYRQAAGRGLQLLFYSVGIGQISSEVPQNLSASRPQDRQFILSSKKLLLSDSGFYLCAWSDNRRGEYFGPGTRLTVT.

This clone has only a few counts. The gene calls are TRBV19 and TRBJ2-7, with 12 bases identical to TRBD2. Germline loops: CDR1 LNHDA, CDR2 SQIVND (reference sequence). This CDR3 is built from 15 residues. Trimming at V came to 5 bases and at J to 6 bases, leaving 8 bases not matched to a gene. The CDR3 coding sequence is TGTGCCAGTAGTGTGACTAGCGGGAGTATTAGCGAGCAGTACTTC. Its protein product is CASSVTSGSISEQYF.

V gene TRBV6-6 combines with J gene TRBJ2-7, with TRBD2 matching 7 bases. Germline V gene data show CDR1 as MNHNY and CDR2 as SVGAGI (reference sequence). After removal of 4 bases from V and 7 bases from J, the junction contained 10 bases not matched to a gene. CDR3 length: 14 residues. The CDR3 region is CASSSRGNGGEQYF. The CDR3 DNA follows: TGTGCCAGCAGTTCTCGGGGGAACGGGGGGGAGCAGTACTTC.

The chain has TRBV30 and TRBJ2-7; TRBD1 might be the D (6 bases). The CDR3 is 14 amino acids. Germline values: CDR1 GTSNPN, CDR2 SVGIG (reference sequence). Trimming left V 0 bases short and J 0 bases short, with 9 bases between. The CDR3 is CAWSVMDSSYEQYF. CDR3 bases: TGTGCCTGGAGTGTAATGGACAGCTCCTACGAGCAGTACTTC.

The chain has TRBV29-1 and TRBJ2-1; 8 nucleotides line up with TRBD2. Germline lookup yields CDR1 SQVTM and CDR2 ANQGSEA. V lost 7 bases, J lost 16 bases, and 12 bases stayed unmatched. The CDR3 has 11 amino acids. CDR3 region: CSASTGGSRFF. The CDR3 coding sequence is TGCAGCGCTTCGACGGGGGGGTCTCGCTTCTTC.

The chain employs TRBV28 and TRBJ2-7, with 9 bases matching TRBD2. The CDR3 contains 14 residues. V lost 6 bases and J lost 5; bases outside the gene matches: 8. Germline lookup yields CDR1 MDHEN and CDR2 SYDVKM. CDR3 region: CASRGLADYHEQYF. The CDR3 region has the DNA TGTGCCAGCAGGGGACTAGCCGACTATCACGAGCAGTACTTC. The full variable domain, completed using reference TRBV28 and TRBJ2-7, is DVKVTQSSRYLVKRTGEKVFLECVQDMDHENMFWYRQDPGLGLRLIYFSYDVKMKEKGDIPEGYSVSREKKERFSLILESASTNQTSMYLCASRGLADYHEQYFGPGTRLTVT.

The chain carries TRBV29-1 and TRBJ2-1, with 11 nucleotides matching TRBD2. The V gene end was trimmed by 6 bases and the J gene end by 10 bases; junction bases not matched to a gene: 14. The germline gives CDR1 SQVTM, CDR2 ANQGSEA. The CDR3 covers 15 residues. This chain's CDR3 is CSVPGGASGRWEQFF. The DNA for the CDR3 is TGCAGCGTCCCCGGAGGGGCTAGCGGGAGGTGGGAGCAGTTCTTC.

This rearrangement joins TRBV6-5 to TRBJ2-4; possible D gene TRBD2, 6 bases. Germline V gene sequence: CDR1 MNHEY, CDR2 SVGAGI. The V and J ends lost 4 bases and 0 bases respectively, with 13 bases between them. The CDR3 length is 16 residues. The CDR3 protein is CASSFGRDLAKNIQYF. The CDR3 nucleotides are TGTGCCAGCAGTTTTGGACGGGACTTAGCCAAAAACATTCAGTACTTC.

CDR3: CASSPRTGVVQPQHF. In DNA form, the CDR3 reads TGTGCCAGCTCACCACGGACAGGGGTGGTACAGCCCCAGCATTTT. The chain joins TRBV18 to TRBJ1-5; TRBD1 matches at 9 bases. The J segment lost 7 bases and the V segment lost 1 base, leaving 5 bases of the junction unmatched. The V gene's germline CDR1 is KGHSH and CDR2 LQKENI. This CDR3 spans 15 amino acids.

The CDR3 coding sequence is TGTGCCTGGAGTCCCGGAGGGGAGACCCAGTACTTC. Encoded protein: CAWSPGGETQYF. The rearrangement uses TRBV30 and TRBJ2-5, with TRBD2 as a possible D gene (6 bases). The germline CDR1 and CDR2 sequences are GTSNPN and SVGIG (reference sequence). The CDR3 contains 12 residues. The germline V and J ends were trimmed by 2 bases and 5 bases, with 9 bases remaining between them.

This clone has only a few counts. This chain connects TRBV10-1 to TRBJ1-1, with unresolved D. V was clipped by 3 bases and J by 0 bases, with 8 bases between them. The germline CDR1 and CDR2 sequences are WNHNN and SYGVQD (reference sequence). This CDR3 comprises 14 residues. The CDR3 is CASSDGVVNTEAFF. The DNA of the CDR3 is TGCGCCAGCAGTGACGGGGTTGTGAACACTGAAGCTTTCTTT.

V usage is TRBV16 and J usage is TRBJ1-1; 7 nucleotides align to TRBD1. The CDR3 sequence is 15 residues long. The V segment lost 1 base and the J segment 5 bases; nucleotides outside the gene matches: 7. Germline CDR1 reads KGHSY; CDR2 reads FQNENV. Written as DNA, the CDR3 is TGTGCCAGCAGCCAATTGAGGGGGCTAGGGACTGAAGCTTTCTTT. This encodes CASSQLRGLGTEAFF.

The V gene is TRBV29-1, the J gene TRBJ2-3; TRBD2 matches 7 bases. V lost 7 bases and J lost 4; bases outside the gene matches: 11. CDR3 length: 14 amino acids. CDR1 is SQVTM, CDR2 ANQGSEA, per germline. The CDR3 DNA follows: TGCAGCGCGGACCAGGGAGGGGCAGCAGATACGCAGTATTTT. Its protein product is CSADQGGAADTQYF.

This chain uses TRBV7-9 with TRBJ2-5, with 9 nucleotides matching TRBD1. CDR3 length: 14 residues. The trim removed 1 base at V and 3 bases at J, leaving 0 bases unmatched. Germline CDR1 and CDR2: SEHNR and FQNEAQ (reference sequence). The CDR3 protein is CASSLGTGEETQYF. CDR3 DNA: TGTGCCAGCAGCTTAGGGACAGGGGAAGAGACCCAGTACTTC. The full variable domain, rest sourced from reference TRBV7-9 and TRBJ2-5, is DTGVSQNPRHKITKRGQNVTFRCDPISEHNRLYWYRQTLGQGPEFLTYFQNEAQLEKSRLLSDRFSAERPKGSFSTLEIQRTEQGDSAMYLCASSLGTGEETQYFGPGTRLLVL.

J is TRBJ2-2 and V is TRBV5-1; 13 nucleotides line up with TRBD2. The CDR3 extends over 16 amino acids. J lost 3 bases, V lost 4 bases, and 3 bases had no gene match. Looked up from germline, CDR1 is SGHRS and CDR2 is YFSETQ. The CDR3 loop reads CASSGGLAGYTGELFF. DNA of the CDR3: TGCGCCAGCAGCGGGGGACTAGCGGGATACACCGGGGAGCTGTTTTTT.

V and J are TRBV28 and TRBJ2-7, with D tentatively TRBD1 (6 bases). Per germline, CDR1 MDHEN and CDR2 SYDVKM. This CDR3 has 12 residues. V lost 6 bases, J lost 9 bases, and 15 bases lay in between. CDR3 nucleotide sequence: TGTGCCAGCAGCCCCGGACAGTGGGTGCAGTACTTC. It codes for CASSPGQWVQYF.